The 3 T cell receptor beta chains below were found in one sample sequenced in a study of blood T cell repertoires in COVID-19. Profiling relied on immunoSEQ multiplex PCR, and the TCRdb table lists in-frame clones only, not all of them. Counted here are about 240,000 clones, over 90% occurring once; the ten biggest clones make up about 0.79%. Sequenced input: peripheral blood. The source is a young man with COVID-19, enrolled during active disease.

The chain recombines TRBV20-1 with TRBJ1-2; D remains unclear. The CDR3 contains 11 residues. Looked up from germline, CDR1 is DFQATT and CDR2 is SNEGSKA (reference sequence). Trimming left V 6 bases short and J 4 bases short, with 9 bases between. The CDR3 region is CSATGVYGYTF. The CDR3 DNA reads as TGCAGTGCCACTGGAGTCTATGGCTACACCTTC.

This chain connects TRBV18 to TRBJ1-6; 7 bases match TRBD1. Germline CDR1 and CDR2: KGHSH and LQKENI. The J segment lost 8 bases and the V segment lost 4 bases, leaving 8 bases of the junction unmatched. This CDR3 has 15 residues. The CDR3 loop reads CASSLRGLVDSPLHF. The CDR3 region has the DNA TGTGCCAGCTCACTTAGGGGGCTGGTTGATTCACCCCTCCACTTT.

The chain has TRBV29-1 and TRBJ1-1; TRBD1 matches at 7 bases. Germline values: CDR1 SQVTM, CDR2 ANQGSEA. Unmatched junction bases numbered 5, after V lost 4 bases and J lost 3 bases. CDR3 size: 13 residues. CDR3 nucleotide sequence: TGCAGCGTTGGCGACCAGGGGGACACTGAAGCTTTCTTT. Its protein product is CSVGDQGDTEAFF.